This record looks at one TCR beta chain sequence and its context. Clones were sequenced by immunoSEQ multiplex PCR, and TCRdb holds only the in-frame ones, with some missing. The sample has 100,000 or so clones; 75% to 90% are singletons. Germline CDR1 is SEHNR and CDR2 is FQNEAQ (reference sequence). With 5 bases removed from V and 4 bases from J, the gap between germline ends came to 8 bases. This CDR3 contains 12 residues. The sample comes from a study of blood T cell repertoires in COVID-19. Background on the study: The study drew acute and convalescent COVID-19 samples from the United States, Italy and Spain. PBMCs, B-cell-depleted T cells, or T cells provided the cDNA or gDNA that made up the material.

Sequenced material: peripheral blood. The clonotype originates from a woman in her seventies with active or convalescent COVID-19. This chain uses TRBV7-9 with TRBJ2-5, with D unresolved. CDR3 sequence (DNA): TGTGCCAGCAGCAGACGACTAGAGACCCAGTACTTC. This gives the protein CASSRRLETQYF.